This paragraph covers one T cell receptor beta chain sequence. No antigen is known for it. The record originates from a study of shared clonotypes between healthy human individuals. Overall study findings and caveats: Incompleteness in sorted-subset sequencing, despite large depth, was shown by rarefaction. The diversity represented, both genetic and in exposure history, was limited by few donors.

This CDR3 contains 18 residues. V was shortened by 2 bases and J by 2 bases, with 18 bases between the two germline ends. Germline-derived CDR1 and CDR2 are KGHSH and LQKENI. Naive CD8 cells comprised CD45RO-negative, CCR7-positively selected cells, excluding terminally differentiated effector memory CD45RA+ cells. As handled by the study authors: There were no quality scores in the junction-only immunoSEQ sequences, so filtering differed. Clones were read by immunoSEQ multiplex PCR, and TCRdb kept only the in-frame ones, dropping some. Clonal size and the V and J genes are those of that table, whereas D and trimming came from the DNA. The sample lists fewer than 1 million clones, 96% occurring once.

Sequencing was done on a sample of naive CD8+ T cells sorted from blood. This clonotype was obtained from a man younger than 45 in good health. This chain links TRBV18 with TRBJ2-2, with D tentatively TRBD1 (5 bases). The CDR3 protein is CASSPMDKGPQNTGELFF. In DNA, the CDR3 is TGTGCCAGCTCACCAATGGACAAGGGCCCTCAAAACACCGGGGAGCTGTTTTTT.